The count of the clone carrying this T cell receptor (beta chain) is one. The data stem from a study of blood T cell repertoires in COVID-19. Data came from immunoSEQ multiplex PCR; TCRdb stores just in-frame clones and leaves some out. The table shows fewer than 450,000 clones, with almost 90% occurring only once. This CDR3 is 14 amino acids long. Germline lookup yields CDR1 MDHEN and CDR2 SYDVKM. V was trimmed by 6 bases and J by 0 bases, leaving 12 bases between them. The J gene is TRBJ2-7, the V gene TRBV28; tentatively, D is TRBD2 (6 bases). The source is a woman between 70 and 85 years old with COVID-19, enrolled during active disease. Sequencing was performed on peripheral blood. CDR3 amino acids: CASSTGTVSYEQYF. The DNA of the CDR3 is TGTGCCAGCAGCACCGGGACTGTCTCCTACGAGCAGTACTTC.